Below, 25 T cell receptor beta chains from the same sample are listed, as sequenced in a study of regulatory T cells in long-lasting Graves disease. The time point denotes: newly diagnosed GD, antithyroid drugs for less than 3 months. After RNA was extracted from PBMCs, the TCR library was made from it. Relying on iRepertoire HTBI primers and Arm-PCR of CDR3 regions, the team built TCR beta libraries. TCRdb processed the multiplex PCR reads anew with MiXCR; each CDR3 protein has one entry. The table includes approximately 400,000 distinct CDR3 sequences, about 14% detected once. The specimen comprised peripheral blood mononuclear cells (PBMCs), sampled at new diagnosis, from a patient treated with antithyroid drugs. The receptors stem from a female donor with Graves disease.

CDR3 coding DNA: TGTGCCAGCAGCCAAGGACAGGGGAACTACGAGCAGTACTTC. Amino acids: CASSQGQGNYEQYF. V is TRBV3-1 and J is TRBJ2-7; 8 bases line up with TRBD1. V lost 1 base to trimming and J lost 3 bases; unmatched junction nucleotides: 2. This CDR3 spans 14 amino acids. Germline lookup yields CDR1 LGHDT and CDR2 YNNKEL (reference sequence).

There are many counts of this clonotype. Written as DNA, the CDR3 is TGCAGTGCTTCCTCCGGCCCGGGATTAGGCACTGAAGCTTTCTTT. It is translated as CSASSGPGLGTEAFF. The chain employs TRBV20-1 and TRBJ1-1; D call uncertain. The V end was cut by 5 bases, the J end by 4 bases, with 20 bases between. This CDR3 has 15 residues. Per the germline V gene, CDR1 is DFQATT and CDR2 is SNEGSKA (reference sequence).

This clonotype was counted ten times or more. The chain recombines TRBV20-1 with TRBJ1-2; possible D gene TRBD1, 5 bases. Germline-derived CDR1 and CDR2 are DFQATT and SNEGSKA (reference sequence). The CDR3 consists of 12 residues. The V and J ends lost 8 bases and 4 bases respectively, with 14 bases between them. The CDR3 loop reads CSSPGLIYGYTF. The CDR3 DNA follows: TGCAGTTCCCCGGGACTGATCTATGGCTACACCTTC.

This clonotype was seen repeatedly, ten times or more. V gene TRBV28 combines with J gene TRBJ1-1, with D uncertain. The germline V gene encodes CDR1 MDHEN and CDR2 SYDVKM. CDR3 length: 14 amino acids. Trimming stripped 3 bases from V and 1 base from J, with 9 bases between. In DNA form, the CDR3 reads TGTGCCAGCAGTTTCAGGCCGAAGAACACTGAAGCTTTCTTT. Protein product: CASSFRPKNTEAFF.

This clonotype occurred many times. The chain combines TRBV12-5 with TRBJ2-3; D ambiguous. The germline V gene encodes CDR1 LGHNT and CDR2 FRNRAP. V lost 3 bases and J 4 bases, leaving 8 bases between the germline ends. The CDR3 covers 13 residues. The CDR3 DNA is TGTGCTAGTGGTTTCCAGCGCGCAGATACGCAGTATTTT. This encodes CASGFQRADTQYF.

This clonotype has ten or more counts. This sequence joins TRBV5-1 and TRBJ1-1; D uncertain. Germline V gives CDR1 SGHRS, CDR2 YFSETQ. The CDR3 totals 12 residues. V was cut by 8 bases and J by 0 bases, with 8 bases left in between. The CDR3 loop is CASHGMNTEAFF. The DNA of the CDR3 is TGCGCCAGTCACGGTATGAACACTGAAGCTTTCTTT.

This clonotype appeared many times. The chain couples TRBV16 to TRBJ1-1; 11 bases are shared with TRBD1. The ends lost 4 bases at V and 1 base at J; junction bases unmatched: 5. This CDR3 region has 16 residues. Germline V gives CDR1 KGHSY, CDR2 FQNENV. The CDR3 loop is CASSPGQGARNTEAFF. The CDR3 bases are TGTGCCAGCAGCCCTGGACAGGGGGCGCGGAACACTGAAGCTTTCTTT.

The chain combines TRBV7-3 with TRBJ1-1; 8 nucleotides line up with TRBD1. The CDR3 runs 18 residues. In germline, CDR1 is SGHTA, CDR2 FQGTGA. The V and J ends lost 5 bases and 3 bases, in that order; junction bases with no gene match: 17. CDR3 amino acids: CASSPTATGEYMDTEAFF. The CDR3 nucleotides are TGTGCCAGCAGCCCAACCGCGACAGGGGAATACATGGACACTGAAGCTTTCTTT.

This clonotype was picked up many times. J is TRBJ2-3 and V is TRBV6-2 or TRBV6-3; TRBD1 or TRBD2 may be the D gene (5 bases each). V shed 5 bases and J shed 0 bases, with 12 bases lying between them. The CDR3 totals 15 residues. Germline V lookup: CDR1 MNHEY, CDR2 SVGEGT. The chain's CDR3 is CASSAGGSSTDTQYF. CDR3 sequence (DNA): TGTGCCAGCAGTGCTGGGGGATCTAGCACAGATACGCAGTATTTT.

In regard to this clonotype: A single base separates this from a much larger clone, so it may be a read error. The V gene is TRBV13, the J gene TRBJ2-1; 10 bases align to TRBD2. The CDR3 is 16 residues long. In germline, CDR1 is PRHDT, CDR2 FYEKMQ (reference sequence). The DNA of the CDR3 is TGTGCCAGCAGCTTAGGGGTAGCGGGGGGCTACAATGAGCAGCTCTTC. Amino acids: CASSLGVAGGYNEQLF.

Many counts were recorded for this clonotype. CDR3 coding DNA: TGTGCCACCAGTGGGCAGCACGAAGAGACCCAGTACTTC. This encodes CATSGQHEETQYF. The rearrangement uses TRBV24-1 and TRBJ2-5; no definite D call. V was trimmed by 5 bases and J by 3 bases, leaving 9 bases between them. The germline V gene has CDR1 KGHDR and CDR2 SFDVKD. This CDR3 comprises 13 residues.

The V gene is TRBV11-3, the J gene TRBJ2-1; D uncertain. The germline CDR1 and CDR2 sequences are SGHNT and YENEEA. V was clipped by 3 bases and J by 0 bases, with 9 bases between them. The CDR3 contains 15 residues. The CDR3 sequence is CASSLERSSYNEQFF. In nucleotides, the CDR3 is TGTGCCAGCAGCTTGGAGCGAAGCTCCTACAATGAGCAGTTCTTC.

The chain recombines TRBV7-9 with TRBJ2-6; tentative D call: TRBD1 (5 bases). CDR1 and CDR2 from the germline V gene are SEHNR and FQNEAQ (reference sequence). The CDR3 spans 15 residues. V was pared by 8 bases and J by 2 bases, with 13 bases between. Here the CDR3 DNA reads TGTGCCAGCCTCCCCAGGGTGGCTGGGGCCAACGTCCTGACTTTC. This encodes CASLPRVAGANVLTF.

This clonotype showed up many times. The chain links TRBV3-1 to TRBJ2-3; 9 nucleotides align to TRBD2. CDR1 is LGHDT, CDR2 YNNKEL, per germline (reference sequence). The CDR3 has 16 residues. V dropped 1 base and J dropped 2; count of bases not matched to a gene: 4. The CDR3 spells CASSQGLAANTDTQYF. CDR3 DNA sequence: TGTGCCAGCAGCCAAGGACTAGCGGCGAACACAGATACGCAGTATTTT.

In this sample, this clonotype turned up a few times. This chain connects TRBV19 to TRBJ2-6; D gene ambiguous. CDR1 and CDR2 (germline): LNHDA, SQIVND (reference sequence). The CDR3 extends over 15 amino acids. Trimming took off 1 base at V and 4 bases at J, with 8 bases between the two ends. CDR3 sequence (DNA): TGTGCCAGTAGTATAGCGGGCATGGGGGCCAACGTCCTGACTTTC. It yields the protein CASSIAGMGANVLTF.

The table lists this clonotype with many counts. V gene TRBV5-1 combines with J gene TRBJ2-2, with D unclear. Trimming removed 4 bases from V and 1 base from J, with 14 bases in between. The CDR3 is 16 amino acids. CDR1 SGHRS and CDR2 YFSETQ come from the germline V gene. This CDR3 reads CASSLNLWRNTGELFF. The CDR3 DNA reads as TGCGCCAGCAGCCTCAATTTGTGGAGGAACACCGGGGAGCTGTTTTTT.

This clonotype was observed many times. This chain joins TRBV20-1 and TRBJ2-7, with D possibly being TRBD2 (6 bases). CDR3 size: 12 residues. V shed 3 bases and J shed 7 bases, with 13 bases lying between them. The germline V gene encodes CDR1 DFQATT and CDR2 SNEGSKA (reference sequence). CDR3 sequence reads: CSASLRRAEQYF. CDR3 sequence (DNA): TGCAGTGCTAGCCTTCGGAGGGCGGAGCAGTACTTC.

Ten or more counts support this clonotype. The chain combines TRBV7-2 with TRBJ1-3, with TRBD1 as a possible D gene (6 bases). Trimming removed 3 bases at V and 6 bases at J, with 12 bases between. Looked up from germline, CDR1 is SGHTA and CDR2 is FQGNSA. The CDR3 loop spans 14 amino acids. The DNA for the CDR3 is TGTGCCAGCAGCTTCCTGACAGGAGAAAACACCATATATTTT. As protein: CASSFLTGENTIYF.

There are many counts of this clonotype. The chain recombines TRBV6-1 with TRBJ1-1; D is undetermined. CDR1 and CDR2 (germline): MNHNS, SASEGT. CDR3 length: 16 amino acids. V was shortened by 7 bases and J by 0 bases, with 18 bases between the two germline ends. CDR3 DNA sequence: TGTGCCAGCACGCCCGACCCCGTTCCCCTGAACACTGAAGCTTTCTTT. Encoded protein: CASTPDPVPLNTEAFF.

This clonotype was counted a few times. V and J are TRBV12-3 or TRBV12-4 and TRBJ2-5; TRBD2 matches 7 bases. This CDR3 has 12 residues. Trimming cost V 5 bases and J 5 bases; bases outside gene matches: 2. In DNA, the CDR3 is TGTGCCAGCAGTGGGGGGGGGGAGACCCAGTACTTC. Residues: CASSGGGETQYF.

There are many counts of this clonotype. This rearrangement joins TRBV3-1 to TRBJ2-5; TRBD1 aligns across 8 bases. The CDR3 has 14 residues. V lost 4 bases, J lost 5 bases, and 6 bases stayed unmatched. In germline, CDR1 is LGHDT, CDR2 YNNKEL (reference sequence). CDR3 sequence: CASSLWTGRETQYF. For the CDR3, the DNA is TGTGCCAGCAGCCTTTGGACAGGGAGGGAGACCCAGTACTTC.

This clonotype was observed at least ten times. V usage is TRBV24-1 and J usage is TRBJ1-5; D unclear. The ends were cut back, 6 bases at V and 5 bases at J, with 10 bases in the middle. Germline CDR1 KGHDR, CDR2 SFDVKD. The CDR3 totals 13 residues. In DNA form, the CDR3 reads TGTGCCACCAGTACATCGCGGGATCAGCCCCAGCATTTT. It encodes CATSTSRDQPQHF.

V usage is TRBV6-1 and J usage is TRBJ1-6; D is possibly TRBD1 (6 bases). The CDR3 runs 15 residues. Germline V gives CDR1 MNHNS, CDR2 SASEGT. Deletions cut 6 bases from V and 5 bases from J, with 14 bases between. The CDR3 reads CASRVRDTNNSPLHF. Here the CDR3 DNA reads TGTGCCAGCAGGGTTCGGGACACCAATAATTCACCCCTCCACTTT.

In DNA form, the CDR3 reads TGTGCCAGCAGCTTCCGGGGGGCGTCAGATACGCAGTATTTT. Translating gives CASSFRGASDTQYF. This rearrangement joins TRBV11-2 to TRBJ2-3, with D possibly being TRBD2 (7 bases). V was clipped by 3 bases and J by 4 bases, with 11 bases between them. The germline CDR1 and CDR2 sequences are SGHAT and FQNNGV. The CDR3 length is 14 residues.

This clonotype has at least ten counts. CDR3 sequence: CASSMDRGLEGYTF. CDR3 sequence (DNA): TGTGCCAGCAGTATGGACAGGGGGCTCGAAGGCTACACCTTC. The V gene is TRBV27, the J gene TRBJ1-2, with 11 positions matching TRBD1. CDR1 is MNHEY, CDR2 SMNVEV, per germline (reference sequence). The CDR3 loop spans 14 amino acids. The V and J ends lost 5 bases and 8 bases, in that order; junction bases with no gene match: 7.